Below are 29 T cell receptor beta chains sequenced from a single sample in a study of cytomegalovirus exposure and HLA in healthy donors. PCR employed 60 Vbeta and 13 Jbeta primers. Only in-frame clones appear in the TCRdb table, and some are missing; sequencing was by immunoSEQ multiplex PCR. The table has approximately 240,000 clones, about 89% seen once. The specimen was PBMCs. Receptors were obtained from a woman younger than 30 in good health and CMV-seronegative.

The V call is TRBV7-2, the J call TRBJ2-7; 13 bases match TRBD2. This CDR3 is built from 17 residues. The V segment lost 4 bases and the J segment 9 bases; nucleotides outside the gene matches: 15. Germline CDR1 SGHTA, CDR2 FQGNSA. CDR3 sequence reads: CASSSTLAGGPASRQYF. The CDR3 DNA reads TGTGCCAGCAGCTCTACACTAGCGGGAGGGCCGGCCTCCCGGCAGTACTTC.

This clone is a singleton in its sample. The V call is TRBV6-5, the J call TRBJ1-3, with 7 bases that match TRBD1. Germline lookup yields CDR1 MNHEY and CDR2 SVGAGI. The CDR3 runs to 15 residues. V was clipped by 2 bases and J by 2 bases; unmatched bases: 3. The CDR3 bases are TGTGCCAGCAGTTACGTAGGGGGCGCTGGAAACACCATATATTTT. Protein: CASSYVGGAGNTIYF.

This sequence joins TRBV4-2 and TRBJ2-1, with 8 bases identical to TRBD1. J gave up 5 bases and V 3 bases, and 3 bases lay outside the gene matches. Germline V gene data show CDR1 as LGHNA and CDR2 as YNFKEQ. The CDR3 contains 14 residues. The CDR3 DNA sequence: TGTGCCAGCAGCCACAGGGGGCTGGACAATGAGCAGTTCTTC. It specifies CASSHRGLDNEQFF.

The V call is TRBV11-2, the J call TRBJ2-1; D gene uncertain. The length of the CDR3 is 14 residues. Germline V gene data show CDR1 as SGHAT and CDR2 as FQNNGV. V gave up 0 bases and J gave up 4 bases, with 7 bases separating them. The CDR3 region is CASSLDMSYNEQFF. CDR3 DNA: TGTGCCAGCAGCTTAGATATGTCGTACAATGAGCAGTTCTTC.

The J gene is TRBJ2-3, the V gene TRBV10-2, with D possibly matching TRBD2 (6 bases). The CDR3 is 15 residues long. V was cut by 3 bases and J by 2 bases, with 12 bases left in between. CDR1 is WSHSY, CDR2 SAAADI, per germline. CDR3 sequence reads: CASSDAGFPTDTQYF. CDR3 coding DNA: TGCGCCAGCAGTGATGCGGGATTCCCCACAGATACGCAGTATTTT.

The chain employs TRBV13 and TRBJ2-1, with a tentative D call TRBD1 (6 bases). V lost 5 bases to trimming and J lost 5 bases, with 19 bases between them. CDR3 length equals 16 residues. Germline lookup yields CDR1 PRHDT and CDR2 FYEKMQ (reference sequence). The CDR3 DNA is TGTGCCAGCAGCATACTGACAGGCCTACGGGACAATGAGCAGTTCTTC. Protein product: CASSILTGLRDNEQFF.

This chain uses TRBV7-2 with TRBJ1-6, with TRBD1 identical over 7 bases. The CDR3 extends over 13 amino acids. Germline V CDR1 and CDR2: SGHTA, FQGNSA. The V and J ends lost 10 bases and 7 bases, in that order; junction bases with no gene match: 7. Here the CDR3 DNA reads TGTGCCATCCGAAGGGGGCGGAATTCACCCCTCCACTTT. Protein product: CAIRRGRNSPLHF.

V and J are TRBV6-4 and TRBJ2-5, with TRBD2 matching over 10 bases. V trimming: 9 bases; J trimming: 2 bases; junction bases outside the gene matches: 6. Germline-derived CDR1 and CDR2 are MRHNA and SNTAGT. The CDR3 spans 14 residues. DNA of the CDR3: TGTGCCAGTCCGGGACTAGCGAGACAAGAGACCCAGTACTTC. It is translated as CASPGLARQETQYF.

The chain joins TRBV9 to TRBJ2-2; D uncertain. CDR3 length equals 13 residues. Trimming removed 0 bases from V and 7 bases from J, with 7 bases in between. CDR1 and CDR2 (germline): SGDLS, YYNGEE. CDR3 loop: CASSVVSGGELFF. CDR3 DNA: TGTGCCAGCAGCGTAGTGTCGGGCGGGGAGCTGTTTTTT.

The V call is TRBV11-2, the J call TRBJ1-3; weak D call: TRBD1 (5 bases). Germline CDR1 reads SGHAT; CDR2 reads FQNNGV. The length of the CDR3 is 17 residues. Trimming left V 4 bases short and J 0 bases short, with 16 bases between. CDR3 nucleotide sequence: TGTGCCAGCAGCTCGTTGAAGGGGTCCCGCTCTGGAAACACCATATATTTT. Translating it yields CASSSLKGSRSGNTIYF.

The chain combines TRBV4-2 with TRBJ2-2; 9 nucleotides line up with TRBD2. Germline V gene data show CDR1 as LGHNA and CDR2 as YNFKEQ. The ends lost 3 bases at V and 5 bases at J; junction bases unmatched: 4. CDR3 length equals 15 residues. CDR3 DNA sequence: TGTGCCAGCAGCCAGGCGGGGGGGCTTACCGGGGAGCTGTTTTTT. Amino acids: CASSQAGGLTGELFF.

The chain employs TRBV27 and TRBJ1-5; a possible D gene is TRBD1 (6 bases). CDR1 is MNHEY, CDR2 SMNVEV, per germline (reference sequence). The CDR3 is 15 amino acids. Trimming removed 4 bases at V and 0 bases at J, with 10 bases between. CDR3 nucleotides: TGTGCCAGCAGTTACGCAGGGGTTAGCAATCAGCCCCAGCATTTT. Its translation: CASSYAGVSNQPQHF.

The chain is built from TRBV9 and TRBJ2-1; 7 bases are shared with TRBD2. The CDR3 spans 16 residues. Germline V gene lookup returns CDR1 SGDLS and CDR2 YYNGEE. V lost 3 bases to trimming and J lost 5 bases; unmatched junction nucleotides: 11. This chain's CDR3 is CASSGRAGPLNNEQFF. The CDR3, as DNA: TGTGCCAGCAGCGGCAGAGCGGGGCCCCTCAACAATGAGCAGTTCTTC.

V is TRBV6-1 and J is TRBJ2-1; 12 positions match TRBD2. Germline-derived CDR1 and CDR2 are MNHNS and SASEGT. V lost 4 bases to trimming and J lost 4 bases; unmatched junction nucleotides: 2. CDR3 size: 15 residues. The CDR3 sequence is CASSATSGRYNEQFF. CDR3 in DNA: TGTGCCAGCAGTGCCACTAGCGGGAGGTACAATGAGCAGTTCTTC.

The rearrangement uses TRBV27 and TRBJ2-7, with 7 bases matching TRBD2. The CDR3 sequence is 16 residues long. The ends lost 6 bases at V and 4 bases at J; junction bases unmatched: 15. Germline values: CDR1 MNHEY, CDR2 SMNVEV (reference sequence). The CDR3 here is CASRDWRGEGRYEQYF. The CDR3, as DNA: TGTGCCAGCAGAGATTGGAGAGGGGAGGGCCGATACGAGCAGTACTTC.

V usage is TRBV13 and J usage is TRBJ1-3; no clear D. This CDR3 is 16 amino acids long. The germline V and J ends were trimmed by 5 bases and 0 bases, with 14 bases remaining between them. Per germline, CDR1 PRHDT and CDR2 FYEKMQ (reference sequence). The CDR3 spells CASSPYAILSGNTIYF. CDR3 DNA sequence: TGTGCCAGCAGCCCCTATGCCATACTCTCTGGAAACACCATATATTTT.

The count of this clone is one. The DNA of the CDR3 is TGCGCCAGCAGCCACGGCCCCCGGGACACTATACCCTACGAGCAGTACTTC. Its translation is CASSHGPRDTIPYEQYF. This chain uses TRBV4-1 with TRBJ2-7, with D possibly matching TRBD1 (6 bases). Trimming left V 3 bases short and J 2 bases short, with 20 bases between. The V gene's germline CDR1 is MGHRA and CDR2 YSYEKL. This CDR3 is 17 amino acids long.

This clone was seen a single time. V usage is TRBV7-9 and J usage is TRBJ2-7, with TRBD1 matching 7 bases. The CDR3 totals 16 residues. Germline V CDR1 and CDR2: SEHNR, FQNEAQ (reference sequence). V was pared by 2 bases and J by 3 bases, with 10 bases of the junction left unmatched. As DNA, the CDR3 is TGTGCCAGCAGCTTACCCACGGGACAGAGGGACTACGAGCAGTACTTC. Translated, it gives CASSLPTGQRDYEQYF. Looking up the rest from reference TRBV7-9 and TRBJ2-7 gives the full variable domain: DTGVSQNPRHKITKRGQNVTFRCDPISEHNRLYWYRQTLGQGPEFLTYFQNEAQLEKSRLLSDRFSAERPKGSFSTLEIQRTEQGDSAMYLCASSLPTGQRDYEQYFGPGTRLTVT.

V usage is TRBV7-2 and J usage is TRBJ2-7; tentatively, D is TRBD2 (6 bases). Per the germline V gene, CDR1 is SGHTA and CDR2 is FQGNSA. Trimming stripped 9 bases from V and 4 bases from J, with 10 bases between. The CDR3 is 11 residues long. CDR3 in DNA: TGTGCCAGTTCGGGGGTATACGAGCAGTACTTC. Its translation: CASSGVYEQYF.

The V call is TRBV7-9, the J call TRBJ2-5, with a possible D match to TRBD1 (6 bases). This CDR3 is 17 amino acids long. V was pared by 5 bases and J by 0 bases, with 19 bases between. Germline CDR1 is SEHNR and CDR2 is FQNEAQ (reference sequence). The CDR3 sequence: CASSPPFGQQNQETQYF. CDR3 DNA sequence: TGTGCCAGCAGCCCTCCCTTTGGACAGCAGAACCAAGAGACCCAGTACTTC.

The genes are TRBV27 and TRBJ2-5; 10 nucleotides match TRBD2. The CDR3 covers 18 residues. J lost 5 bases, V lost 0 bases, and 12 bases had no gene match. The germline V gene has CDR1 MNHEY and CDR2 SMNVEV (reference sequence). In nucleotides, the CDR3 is TGTGCCAGCAGTTTATCGTTTCCTAGCGGGGGAGTCCGGGAGACCCAGTACTTC. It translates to CASSLSFPSGGVRETQYF.

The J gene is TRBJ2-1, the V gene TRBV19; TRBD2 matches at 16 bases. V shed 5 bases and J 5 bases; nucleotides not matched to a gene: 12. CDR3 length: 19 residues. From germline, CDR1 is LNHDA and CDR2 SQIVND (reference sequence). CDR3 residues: CASSQSGGLAGGPHNEQFF. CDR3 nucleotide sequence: TGTGCCAGTAGTCAAAGCGGGGGACTAGCGGGAGGGCCCCACAATGAGCAGTTCTTC.

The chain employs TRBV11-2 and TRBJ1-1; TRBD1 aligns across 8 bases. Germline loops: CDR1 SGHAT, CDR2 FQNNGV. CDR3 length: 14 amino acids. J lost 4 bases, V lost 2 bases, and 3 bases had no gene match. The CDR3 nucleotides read TGTGCCAGCAGCTTACAGGGGGCGACCACTGAAGCTTTCTTT. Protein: CASSLQGATTEAFF.

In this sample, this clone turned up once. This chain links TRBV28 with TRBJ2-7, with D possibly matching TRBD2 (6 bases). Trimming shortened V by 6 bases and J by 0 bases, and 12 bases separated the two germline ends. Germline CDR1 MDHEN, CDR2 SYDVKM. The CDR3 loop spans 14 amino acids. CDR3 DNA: TGTGCCAGCAGACCCTCCGGGGGCTCCTACGAGCAGTACTTC. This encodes CASRPSGGSYEQYF.

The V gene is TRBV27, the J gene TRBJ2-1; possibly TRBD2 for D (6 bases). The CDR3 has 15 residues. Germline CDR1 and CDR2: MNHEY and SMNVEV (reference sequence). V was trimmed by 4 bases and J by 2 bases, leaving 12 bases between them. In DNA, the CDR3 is TGTGCCAGCAGTTGGAGACTAGGCCCCTACAATGAGCAGTTCTTC. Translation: CASSWRLGPYNEQFF.

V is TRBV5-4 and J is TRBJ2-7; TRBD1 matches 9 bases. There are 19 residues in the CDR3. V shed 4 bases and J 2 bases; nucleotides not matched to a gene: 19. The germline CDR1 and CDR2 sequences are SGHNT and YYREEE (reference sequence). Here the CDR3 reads CASSPSPGTGLGSTYEQYF. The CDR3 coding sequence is TGTGCCAGCAGCCCGAGTCCCGGGACAGGGTTAGGGAGCACCTACGAGCAGTACTTC.

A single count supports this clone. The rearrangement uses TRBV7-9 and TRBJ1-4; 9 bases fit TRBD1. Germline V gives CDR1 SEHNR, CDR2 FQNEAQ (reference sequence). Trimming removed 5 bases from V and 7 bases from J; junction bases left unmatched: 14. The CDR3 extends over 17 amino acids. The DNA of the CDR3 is TGTGCCAGCAGCCCGAGAAGTACAGGGGGCGGCGGTGAAAAACTGTTTTTT. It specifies CASSPRSTGGGGEKLFF.

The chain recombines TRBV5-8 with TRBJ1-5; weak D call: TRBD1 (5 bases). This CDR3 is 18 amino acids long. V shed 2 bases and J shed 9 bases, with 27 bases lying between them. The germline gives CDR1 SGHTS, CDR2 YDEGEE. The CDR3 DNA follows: TGTGCCAGCAGCTTTTTGAGGTCCTCGAGACAGATGTCCCGGCCCCAGCATTTT. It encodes CASSFLRSSRQMSRPQHF.

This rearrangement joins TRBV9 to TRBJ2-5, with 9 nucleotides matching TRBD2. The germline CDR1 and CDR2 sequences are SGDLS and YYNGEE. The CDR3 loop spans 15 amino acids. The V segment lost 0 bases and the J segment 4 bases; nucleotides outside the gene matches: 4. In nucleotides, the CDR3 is TGTGCCAGCAGCGTAGGACTAGCGGTCACAGAGACCCAGTACTTC. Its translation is CASSVGLAVTETQYF.